Each of the 22 T cell receptor beta chains below was sequenced from the same sample in a study of blood T cell repertoires in COVID-19. Measured with immunoSEQ multiplex PCR; TCRdb has only the in-frame clones, and not every one. The sample lists about 230,000 clones, around four fifths occurring once. Sequenced: peripheral blood. All receptors derive from a woman aged 70-85 years with active or convalescent COVID-19.

The chain links TRBV2 to TRBJ1-4, with D unclear. Trimming took 9 bases from V and 7 from J, leaving 12 bases between them. Per germline, CDR1 SNHLY and CDR2 FYNNEI. The CDR3 extends over 12 amino acids. The CDR3 reads CASASRGEKLFF. The CDR3 DNA follows: TGTGCCAGTGCATCGCGGGGTGAAAAACTGTTTTTT.

In its sample, this clone was seen once. V is TRBV5-4 and J is TRBJ2-3; 9 nucleotides match TRBD2. V shed 0 bases and J 5 bases; nucleotides not matched to a gene: 7. CDR1 is SGHNT, CDR2 YYREEE, per germline (reference sequence). This CDR3 has 16 residues. The CDR3 region is CASSLVPTSGGDTQYF. CDR3 sequence (DNA): TGTGCCAGCAGCTTGGTCCCGACTAGCGGCGGAGATACGCAGTATTTT.

This chain links TRBV3-1 (or the pseudogene TRBV3-2) with TRBJ2-1; no reliable D call. Germline lookup yields CDR1 LGHDT and CDR2 YNNKEL (reference sequence). The CDR3 sequence is 15 residues long. V was pared by 2 bases and J by 0 bases, with 8 bases between. This chain's CDR3 is CASSQPISSYNEQFF. In nucleotides, the CDR3 is TGTGCCAGCAGCCAACCCATTAGCTCCTACAATGAGCAGTTCTTC.

This sequence joins TRBV19 and TRBJ1-1; D unresolved. The CDR3 runs to 14 residues. Trimming took 4 bases from V and 8 from J, leaving 17 bases between them. Looked up from germline, CDR1 is LNHDA and CDR2 is SQIVND (reference sequence). The CDR3 coding sequence is TGTGCCAGTAGTAGCCTGGGAGGGCTTAGAGAAGCTTTCTTT. Its protein is CASSSLGGLREAFF.

The V gene is TRBV5-6, the J gene TRBJ2-3, with D possibly matching TRBD2 (5 bases). CDR3 length: 13 amino acids. Germline V gene sequence: CDR1 SGHDT, CDR2 YYEEEE. Trimming stripped 6 bases from V and 1 base from J, with 9 bases between. Here the CDR3 reads CASTPGGTDTQYF. CDR3 DNA: TGTGCCAGCACCCCCGGGGGCACAGATACGCAGTATTTT.

This clone was observed once. V and J are TRBV19 and TRBJ1-2; the match to TRBD1 covers 8 bases. J lost 5 bases, V lost 1 base, and 6 bases had no gene match. The V gene's germline CDR1 is LNHDA and CDR2 SQIVND (reference sequence). CDR3 length: 15 amino acids. CDR3 residues: CASSIAGRGRYGYTF. The CDR3 bases are TGTGCCAGTAGTATAGCGGGCAGGGGGCGTTATGGCTACACCTTC.

The chain carries TRBV11-1 and TRBJ1-2; tentatively, D is TRBD1 (5 bases). Trimming pared 4 bases from V and 2 bases from J, leaving 8 bases between. In germline, CDR1 is SGHAT, CDR2 FQDESV (reference sequence). The CDR3 extends over 13 amino acids. CDR3 region: CASSWEGNYGYTF. The CDR3 DNA follows: TGTGCCAGCAGCTGGGAGGGGAACTATGGCTACACCTTC. The whole variable domain, filled in from reference TRBV11-1 and TRBJ1-2, reads EAEVAQSPRYKITEKSQAVAFWCDPISGHATLYWYRQILGQGPELLVQFQDESVVDDSQLPKDRFSAERLKGVDSTLKIQPAELGDSAMYLCASSWEGNYGYTFGSGTRLTVV.

The chain is built from TRBV28 and TRBJ2-3; 7 bases line up with TRBD1. The CDR3 has 15 residues. The junction had 10 bases not matched to a gene; V was cut back by 10 bases and J by 0 bases. From germline, CDR1 is MDHEN and CDR2 SYDVKM. The chain's CDR3 is CANSPTGASTDTQYF. For the CDR3, the DNA is TGTGCCAACTCACCAACAGGGGCTAGCACAGATACGCAGTATTTT.

This CDR3 is CASSLVSIEQFF. The CDR3 DNA is TGTGCCAGCAGCTTAGTGAGCATTGAGCAGTTCTTC. The chain joins TRBV7-2 to TRBJ2-1, with D unclear. The germline gives CDR1 SGHTA, CDR2 FQGNSA. The V end lost 1 base, the J end lost 9 bases, and 7 bases lay between the germline ends. The CDR3 is 12 amino acids.

The chain has TRBV28 and TRBJ2-7, with 7 bases identical to TRBD1. CDR3 size: 13 residues. With 10 bases clipped from V and 2 bases from J, the junction kept 8 bases outside the gene matches. CDR1 and CDR2 from the germline V gene are MDHEN and SYDVKM. In DNA, the CDR3 is TGTGCCACCACCGGGACAGCTACCTACGAGCAGTACTTC. Protein sequence: CATTGTATYEQYF.

J is TRBJ2-2 and V is TRBV18; 8 bases are a match to TRBD1. CDR1 KGHSH and CDR2 LQKENI come from the germline V gene. The CDR3 runs to 15 residues. J lost 0 bases, V lost 3 bases, and 0 bases had no gene match. The CDR3 nucleotides are TGTGCCAGCTCACCGGGACAGGCGAACACCGGGGAGCTGTTTTTT. As protein: CASSPGQANTGELFF.

In its sample, this clone was seen once. V is TRBV3-1 (or the pseudogene TRBV3-2) and J is TRBJ2-5; 9 bases map to TRBD2. This CDR3 comprises 15 residues. Germline V gene lookup returns CDR1 LGHDT and CDR2 YNNKEL (reference sequence). After removal of 6 bases from V and 0 bases from J, the junction contained 5 bases not matched to a gene. CDR3 sequence: CASRTTSGDQETQYF. In DNA form, the CDR3 reads TGTGCCAGCAGGACGACTAGCGGAGACCAAGAGACCCAGTACTTC.

This rearrangement joins TRBV5-4 to TRBJ1-2; TRBD1 aligns across 7 bases. Germline assignment: CDR1 SGHNT and CDR2 YYREEE (reference sequence). After removal of 3 bases from V and 4 bases from J, the junction contained 9 bases not matched to a gene. The CDR3 consists of 15 residues. CDR3 bases: TGTGCCAGCAGCTCCCCCCGACAGGGTCCCTATGGCTACACCTTC. It translates to CASSSPRQGPYGYTF. The full variable domain, its missing parts supplied by reference TRBV5-4 and TRBJ1-2, is ETGVTQSPTHLIKTRGQQVTLRCSSQSGHNTVSWYQQALGQGPQFIFQYYREEENGRGNFPPRFSGLQFPNYSSELNVNALELDDSALYLCASSSPRQGPYGYTFGSGTRLTVV.

This clone has only a few counts. The CDR3 nucleotides are TGTGCCAGCAGTTTATACCCTCTGGCTAGCGGGGGGACTTCCGAGCAGTACTTC. Residues: CASSLYPLASGGTSEQYF. This sequence joins TRBV6-2 or TRBV6-3 and TRBJ2-7, with 11 bases lining up with TRBD2. The junction had 17 bases not matched to a gene; V was cut back by 4 bases and J by 6 bases. The CDR3 is 18 residues long. Germline V CDR1 and CDR2: MNHEY, SVGEGT.

This clone was seen just once. J is TRBJ1-5 and V is TRBV28, with 11 bases identical to TRBD1. This CDR3 is 17 amino acids long. V was clipped by 5 bases and J by 6 bases; unmatched bases: 12. Germline V gene data show CDR1 as MDHEN and CDR2 as SYDVKM. CDR3 bases: TGTGCCAGCAGTCCCCCCGGACAGGGGGCTTTATTTCAGCCCCAGCATTTT. It encodes CASSPPGQGALFQPQHF.

V gene TRBV9 combines with J gene TRBJ2-7, with a tentative D call TRBD2 (5 bases). Trimming took off 4 bases at V and 4 bases at J, with 21 bases between the two ends. This CDR3 is 16 amino acids long. Germline CDR1 and CDR2: SGDLS and YYNGEE. This CDR3 reads CASSPESTGFLYEQYF. Here the CDR3 DNA reads TGTGCCAGCAGCCCAGAGAGTACGGGGTTCCTTTACGAGCAGTACTTC.

V is TRBV18 and J is TRBJ1-5; no reliable D call. Germline V gives CDR1 KGHSH, CDR2 LQKENI. Trimming pared 2 bases from V and 3 bases from J, leaving 11 bases between. This CDR3 is 15 amino acids long. CDR3 nucleotide sequence: TGTGCCAGCTCACCATCAACGGGGAACAATCAGCCCCAGCATTTT. Residues: CASSPSTGNNQPQHF.

This clone has a single count. V and J are TRBV18 and TRBJ2-4; TRBD1 matches at 8 bases. The V gene end was trimmed by 4 bases and the J gene end by 0 bases; junction bases not matched to a gene: 5. Germline-derived CDR1 and CDR2 are KGHSH and LQKENI. This CDR3 has 16 amino acids. This CDR3 is CASSLTGGLAKNIQYF. The CDR3 nucleotides are TGTGCCAGCTCACTTACAGGGGGTCTAGCCAAAAACATTCAGTACTTC. Full variable domain (rest looked up from reference TRBV18 and TRBJ2-4): NAGVMQNPRHLVRRRGQEARLRCSPMKGHSHVYWYRQLPEEGLKFMVYLQKENIIDESGMPKERFSAEFPKEGPSILRIQQVVRGDSAAYFCASSLTGGLAKNIQYFGAGTRLSVL.

This clone turned up a few times. The rearrangement links TRBV7-8 to TRBJ1-4; D unresolved. Germline CDR1 reads SGHVS; CDR2 reads FQNEAQ. This CDR3 is built from 15 residues. V lost 5 bases to trimming and J lost 6 bases, with 16 bases between them. The CDR3: CASSPWGGRDEKLFF. The CDR3 DNA reads as TGTGCCAGCAGCCCGTGGGGAGGGAGGGATGAAAAACTGTTTTTT. Variable domain in full (rest from reference TRBV7-8 and TRBJ1-4): GAGVSQSPRYKVAKRGQDVALRCDPISGHVSLFWYQQALGQGPEFLTYFQNEAQLDKSGLPSDRFFAERPEGSVSTLKIQRTQQEDSAVYLCASSPWGGRDEKLFFGSGTQLSVL.

J is TRBJ1-2 and V is TRBV9, with 8 bases aligning to TRBD1. This CDR3 spans 15 amino acids. Germline CDR1 SGDLS, CDR2 YYNGEE. Losses at the gene ends were 2 bases for V and 0 bases for J; bases not matched to a gene: 3. The CDR3 bases are TGTGCCAGCAGCGTCCGACAGGGGCCTAACTATGGCTACACCTTC. Translating gives CASSVRQGPNYGYTF.

This sequence joins TRBV3-1 (or the pseudogene TRBV3-2) and TRBJ1-2; D is possibly TRBD1 (5 bases). Trimming took off 0 bases at V and 4 bases at J, with 21 bases between the two ends. Germline loops: CDR1 LGHDT, CDR2 YNNKEL (reference sequence). This CDR3 has 18 residues. The CDR3 DNA reads TGTGCCAGCAGCCAAGATTACACAGGAGCTTCTCTCCGCTATGGCTACACCTTC. Its translation is CASSQDYTGASLRYGYTF.

The CDR3, as DNA: TGCGCCAGCAGCGCGGAAGGGGCACTTGGTTCACCCCTCCACTTT. It specifies CASSAEGALGSPLHF. This sequence joins TRBV5-1 and TRBJ1-6; D perhaps matches TRBD1 (5 bases). The length of the CDR3 is 15 residues. Trimming took 4 bases from V and 9 from J, leaving 17 bases between them. Per germline, CDR1 SGHRS and CDR2 YFSETQ.